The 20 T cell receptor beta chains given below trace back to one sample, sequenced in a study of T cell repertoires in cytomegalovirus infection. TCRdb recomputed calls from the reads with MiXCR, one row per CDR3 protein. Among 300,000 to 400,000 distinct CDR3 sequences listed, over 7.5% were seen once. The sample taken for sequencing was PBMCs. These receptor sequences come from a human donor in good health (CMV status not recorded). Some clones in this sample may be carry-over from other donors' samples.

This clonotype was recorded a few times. CDR3 sequence: CASSSLTSGGTYTDTQYF. CDR3 nucleotide sequence: TGTGCCAGCAGCTCCTTGACTAGCGGGGGGACCTACACAGATACGCAGTATTTT. V usage is TRBV7-2 and J usage is TRBJ2-3, with TRBD2 identical over 13 bases. CDR3 length: 18 amino acids. Germline-derived CDR1 and CDR2 are SGHTA and FQGNSA. After removal of 4 bases from V and 2 bases from J, the junction contained 9 bases not matched to a gene.

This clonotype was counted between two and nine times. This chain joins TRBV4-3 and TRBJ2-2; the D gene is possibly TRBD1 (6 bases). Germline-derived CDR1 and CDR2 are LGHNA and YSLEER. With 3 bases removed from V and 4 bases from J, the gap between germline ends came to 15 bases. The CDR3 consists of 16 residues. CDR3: CASSQLQGVVTGELFF. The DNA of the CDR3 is TGCGCCAGCAGCCAGTTACAGGGAGTGGTCACCGGGGAGCTGTTTTTT.

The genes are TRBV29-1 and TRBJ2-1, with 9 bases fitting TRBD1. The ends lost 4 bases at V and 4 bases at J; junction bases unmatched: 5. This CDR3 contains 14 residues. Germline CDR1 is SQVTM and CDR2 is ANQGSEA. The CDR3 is CSVGDRASYNEQFF. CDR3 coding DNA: TGCAGCGTTGGGGACAGGGCTTCTTACAATGAGCAGTTCTTC.

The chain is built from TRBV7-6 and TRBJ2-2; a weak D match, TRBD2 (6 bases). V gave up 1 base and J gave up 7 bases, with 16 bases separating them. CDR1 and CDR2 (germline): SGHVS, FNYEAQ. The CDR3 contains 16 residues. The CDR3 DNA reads TGTGCCAGCAGCTTAGGGGGAGGCCCCTTCGGCGGGGAGCTGTTTTTT. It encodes CASSLGGGPFGGELFF.

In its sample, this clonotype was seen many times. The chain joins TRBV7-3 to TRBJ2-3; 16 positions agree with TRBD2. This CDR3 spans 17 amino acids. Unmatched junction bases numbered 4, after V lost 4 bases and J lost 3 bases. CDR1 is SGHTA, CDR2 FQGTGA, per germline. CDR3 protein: CASSSPGLAGGTDTQYF. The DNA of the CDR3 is TGTGCCAGCAGCTCGCCGGGACTAGCGGGGGGGACAGATACGCAGTATTTT.

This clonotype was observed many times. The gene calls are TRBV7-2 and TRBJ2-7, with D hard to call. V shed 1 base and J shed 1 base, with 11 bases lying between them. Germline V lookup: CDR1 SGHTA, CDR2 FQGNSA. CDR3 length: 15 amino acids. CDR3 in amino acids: CASSLGVTTSYEQYF. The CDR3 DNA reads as TGTGCCAGCAGCTTAGGGGTCACCACATCCTACGAGCAGTACTTC.

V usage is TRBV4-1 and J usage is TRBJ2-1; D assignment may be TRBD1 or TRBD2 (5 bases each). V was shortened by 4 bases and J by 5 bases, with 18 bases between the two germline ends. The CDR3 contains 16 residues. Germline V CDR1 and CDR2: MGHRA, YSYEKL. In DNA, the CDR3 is TGCGCCAGCAGCCGCCCGGGGACCCGACACCACAATGAGCAGTTCTTC. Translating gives CASSRPGTRHHNEQFF.

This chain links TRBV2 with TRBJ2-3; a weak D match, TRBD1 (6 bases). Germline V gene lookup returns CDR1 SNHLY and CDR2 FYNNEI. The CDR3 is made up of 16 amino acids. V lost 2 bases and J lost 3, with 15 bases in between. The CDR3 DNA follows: TGTGCCAGCAGTGAACTCGGGACAAAAGGGACAGATACGCAGTATTTT. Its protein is CASSELGTKGTDTQYF.

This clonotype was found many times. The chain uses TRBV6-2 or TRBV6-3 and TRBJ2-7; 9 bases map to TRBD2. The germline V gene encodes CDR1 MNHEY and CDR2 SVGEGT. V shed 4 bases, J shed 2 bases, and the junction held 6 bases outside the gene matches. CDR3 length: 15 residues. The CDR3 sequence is CASSWSGRPPYEQYF. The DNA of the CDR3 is TGTGCCAGCAGTTGGAGCGGGAGGCCCCCCTACGAGCAGTACTTC.

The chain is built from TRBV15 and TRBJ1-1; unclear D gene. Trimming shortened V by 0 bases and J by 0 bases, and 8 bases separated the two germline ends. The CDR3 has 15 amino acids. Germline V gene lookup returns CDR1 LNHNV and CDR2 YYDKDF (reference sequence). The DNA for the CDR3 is TGTGCCACCAGCAGAGATAAACATATGAACACTGAAGCTTTCTTT. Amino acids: CATSRDKHMNTEAFF.

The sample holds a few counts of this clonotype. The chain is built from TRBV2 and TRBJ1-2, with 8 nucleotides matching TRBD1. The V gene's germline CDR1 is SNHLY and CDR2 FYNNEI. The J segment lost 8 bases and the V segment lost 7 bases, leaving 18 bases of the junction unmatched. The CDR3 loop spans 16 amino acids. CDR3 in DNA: TGTGCCAGCACTTGGCAGGGGGCGCCGGGTAGTTCAGGCTACACCTTC. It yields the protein CASTWQGAPGSSGYTF.

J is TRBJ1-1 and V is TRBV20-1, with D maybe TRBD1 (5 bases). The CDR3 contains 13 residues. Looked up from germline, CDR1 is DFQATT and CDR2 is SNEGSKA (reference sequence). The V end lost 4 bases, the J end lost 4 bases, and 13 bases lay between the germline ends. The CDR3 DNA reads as TGCAGTGCTACCAGGGAGCAGCTCACTGAAGCTTTCTTT. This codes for CSATREQLTEAFF.

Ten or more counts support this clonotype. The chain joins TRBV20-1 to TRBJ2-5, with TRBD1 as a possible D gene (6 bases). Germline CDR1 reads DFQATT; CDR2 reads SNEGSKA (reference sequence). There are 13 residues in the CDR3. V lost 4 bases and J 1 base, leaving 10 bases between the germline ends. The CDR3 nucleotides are TGCAGTGCTAAGGGACAAATCCAAGAGACCCAGTACTTC. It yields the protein CSAKGQIQETQYF.

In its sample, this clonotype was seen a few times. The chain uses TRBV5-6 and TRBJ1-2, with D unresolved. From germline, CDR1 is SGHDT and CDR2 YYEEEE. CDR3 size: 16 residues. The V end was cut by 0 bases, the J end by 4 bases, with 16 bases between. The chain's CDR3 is CASSLGAGDGFYGYTF. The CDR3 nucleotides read TGTGCCAGCAGCTTGGGGGCAGGTGACGGCTTCTATGGCTACACCTTC.

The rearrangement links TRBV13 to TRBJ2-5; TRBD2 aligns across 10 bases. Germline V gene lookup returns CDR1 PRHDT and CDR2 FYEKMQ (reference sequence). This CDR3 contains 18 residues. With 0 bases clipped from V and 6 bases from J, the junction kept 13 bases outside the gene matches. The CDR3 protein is CASSLGGGWLAGVKTQYF. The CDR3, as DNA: TGTGCCAGCAGCTTAGGCGGAGGTTGGCTAGCGGGGGTTAAGACCCAGTACTTC.

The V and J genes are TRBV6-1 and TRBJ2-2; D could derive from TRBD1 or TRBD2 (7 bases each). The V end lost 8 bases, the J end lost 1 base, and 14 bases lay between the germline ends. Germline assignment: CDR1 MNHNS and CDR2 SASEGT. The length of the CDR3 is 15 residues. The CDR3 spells CASGRDSVNTGELFF. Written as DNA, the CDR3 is TGTGCCAGCGGGAGGGACAGTGTGAACACCGGGGAGCTGTTTTTT.

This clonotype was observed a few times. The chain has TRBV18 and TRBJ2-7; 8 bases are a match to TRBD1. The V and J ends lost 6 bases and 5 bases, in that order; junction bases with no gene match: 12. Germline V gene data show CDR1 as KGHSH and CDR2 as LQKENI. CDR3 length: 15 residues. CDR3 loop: CASSHGQGDLNEQYF. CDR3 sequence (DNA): TGTGCCAGCTCCCACGGACAGGGAGATTTGAACGAGCAGTACTTC.

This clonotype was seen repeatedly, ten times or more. The CDR3: CASSVTSGGGTDTQYF. CDR3 sequence (DNA): TGTGCCAGCAGCGTCACTAGCGGTGGGGGCACAGATACGCAGTATTTT. V usage is TRBV7-2 and J usage is TRBJ2-3; 8 positions agree with TRBD2. V was clipped by 5 bases and J by 1 base; unmatched bases: 8. The CDR3 runs to 16 residues. The germline gives CDR1 SGHTA, CDR2 FQGNSA. Filled out from reference TRBV7-2 and TRBJ2-3, the complete variable domain reads GAGVSQSPSNKVTEKGKDVELRCDPISGHTALYWYRQSLGQGLEFLIYFQGNSAPDKSGLPSDRFSAERTGGSVSTLTIQRTQQEDSAVYLCASSVTSGGGTDTQYFGPGTRLTVL.

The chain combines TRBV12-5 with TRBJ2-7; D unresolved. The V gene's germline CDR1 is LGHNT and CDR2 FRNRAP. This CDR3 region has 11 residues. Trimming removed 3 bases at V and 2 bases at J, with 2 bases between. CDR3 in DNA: TGTGCTAGTGGTTTCGCCTACGAGCAGTACTTC. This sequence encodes CASGFAYEQYF.

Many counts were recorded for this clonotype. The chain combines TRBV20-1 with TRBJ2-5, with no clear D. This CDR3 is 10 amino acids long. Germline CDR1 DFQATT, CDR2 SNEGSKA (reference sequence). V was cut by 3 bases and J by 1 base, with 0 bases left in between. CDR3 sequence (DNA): TGCAGTGCTAGCCAAGAGACCCAGTACTTC. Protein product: CSASQETQYF.